These 21 T cell receptor beta chains came from one sample sequenced in a study of blood T cell repertoires in COVID-19. Here immunoSEQ multiplex PCR was the method, and the copy in TCRdb shows in-frame clones only, minus some. The data contain about 490,000 clones, 80% to 90% of them singletons. The sequenced sample consisted of peripheral blood. These receptors came from a human donor in a cohort sampled during active COVID-19.

This clone was detected a few times. This rearrangement joins TRBV7-2 to TRBJ2-5; the match to TRBD2 covers 11 bases. Looked up from germline, CDR1 is SGHTA and CDR2 is FQGNSA. With V trimmed by 0 bases and J by 2 bases, 5 bases remained unmatched. The CDR3 contains 17 residues. DNA of the CDR3: TGTGCCAGCAGCTTAGCGATCACTAGCGGGAGTCAAGAGACCCAGTACTTC. It specifies CASSLAITSGSQETQYF. Combining the CDR3 with reference TRBV7-2 and TRBJ2-5 gives the whole variable domain GAGVSQSPSNKVTEKGKDVELRCDPISGHTALYWYRQSLGQGLEFLIYFQGNSAPDKSGLPSDRFSAERTGGSVSTLTIQRTQQEDSAVYLCASSLAITSGSQETQYFGPGTRLLVL.

The genes are TRBV11-2 and TRBJ2-7; perhaps TRBD1 as D (5 bases). Trimming cost V 2 bases and J 0 bases, with 14 bases left between them. Germline CDR1 is SGHAT and CDR2 is FQNNGV. The CDR3 sequence is 16 residues long. The CDR3 loop is CASSLRGRWGSYEQYF. In DNA, the CDR3 is TGTGCCAGCAGCTTAAGGGGAAGGTGGGGCTCCTACGAGCAGTACTTC. The whole variable domain, remainder taken from reference TRBV11-2 and TRBJ2-7, is EAGVAQSPRYKIIEKRQSVAFWCNPISGHATLYWYQQILGQGPKLLIQFQNNGVVDDSQLPKDRFSAERLKGVDSTLKIQPAKLEDSAVYLCASSLRGRWGSYEQYFGPGTRLTVT.

This chain joins TRBV7-2 and TRBJ2-3; D possibly corresponds to TRBD2 (6 bases). The V gene lost 6 bases and the J gene lost 0 bases, with 13 bases spanning the gap. In germline, CDR1 is SGHTA, CDR2 FQGNSA. CDR3 length: 15 amino acids. The CDR3 here is CASRLLAESTDTQYF. Here the CDR3 DNA reads TGTGCCAGCAGATTATTAGCGGAGAGCACAGATACGCAGTATTTT.

The CDR3 region is CASKPGQGRYEQFF. CDR3 nucleotide sequence: TGTGCCAGTAAACCGGGACAGGGTAGATATGAGCAGTTCTTC. The rearrangement joins TRBV19 to TRBJ2-1; 9 positions match TRBD1. V trimming: 7 bases; J trimming: 8 bases; junction bases outside the gene matches: 9. Germline CDR1 reads LNHDA; CDR2 reads SQIVND (reference sequence). This CDR3 contains 14 residues.

V usage is TRBV9 and J usage is TRBJ2-3, with D perhaps TRBD2 (7 bases). Between the trimmed V and J ends, which lost 0 bases and 3 bases, there was a span of 14 bases. Germline V lookup: CDR1 SGDLS, CDR2 YYNGEE. CDR3 length: 16 residues. CDR3 coding DNA: TGTGCCAGCAGCGTAGGAGCCCGGGGGGCTACAGATACGCAGTATTTT. This translates into CASSVGARGATDTQYF.

The chain is built from TRBV5-4 and TRBJ2-3; 11 nucleotides match TRBD2. The CDR3 loop spans 15 amino acids. J lost 4 bases, V lost 1 base, and 2 bases had no gene match. Germline V gene lookup returns CDR1 SGHNT and CDR2 YYREEE (reference sequence). CDR3 residues: CASSLKLAGADTQYF. The CDR3 nucleotides are TGTGCCAGCAGCTTGAAACTAGCGGGAGCAGATACGCAGTATTTT.

The chain combines TRBV12-2 with TRBJ2-7; the table's D call TRBD1 went unverified against the DNA. TRBV12-2 represents a pseudogene. The CDR3 contains 14 residues. CDR3 in DNA: TGTGCAAGTCGCTTTAGGTGCAGGGCCTACGAGCAGTACTTC. Translated, it gives CASRFRCRAYEQYF.

As to this clone: At one of its ends the junction is not consistent with the germline gene, which may arise from a read error. The chain recombines TRBV7-7 with TRBJ2-2; 14 bases are shared with TRBD2. The CDR3 contains 17 residues. The germline V gene encodes CDR1 SSHAT and CDR2 FNYEAQ (reference sequence). The CDR3 DNA reads TGTGCTAGCAGCCCTGGGACTAGCGGGGGGAACACCGGGGAGCTGTTTTTT. Its protein is CASSPGTSGGNTGELFF.

The chain has TRBV12-5 and TRBJ2-5; tentatively, D is TRBD2 (8 bases). V was clipped by 1 base and J by 0 bases, with 15 bases between them. Germline values: CDR1 LGHNT, CDR2 FRNRAP. This CDR3 region has 17 residues. The CDR3 sequence: CASGLGSGTAYQETQYF. The CDR3 DNA sequence: TGTGCTAGTGGTTTGGGTAGCGGGACAGCGTACCAAGAGACCCAGTACTTC.

This sequence joins TRBV7-9 and TRBJ1-5; no reliable D call. The germline CDR1 and CDR2 sequences are SEHNR and FQNEAQ (reference sequence). Trimming took off 5 bases at V and 3 bases at J, with 5 bases between the two ends. The CDR3 has 12 residues. In DNA form, the CDR3 reads TGTGCCAGCAGCCCCTACAATCAGCCCCAGCATTTT. Its translation: CASSPYNQPQHF.

The DNA for the CDR3 is TGTGCCAGCAGCCATAGCGATCCTCGGGTTGATACGCAGTATTTT. It encodes CASSHSDPRVDTQYF. V is TRBV3-1 (or the pseudogene TRBV3-2) and J is TRBJ2-3; possibly TRBD2 for D (5 bases). Germline CDR1 and CDR2: LGHDT and YNNKEL (reference sequence). V lost 3 bases and J 6 bases, leaving 16 bases between the germline ends. This CDR3 has 15 residues.

The gene calls are TRBV29-1 and TRBJ2-2; 7 nucleotides match TRBD1. CDR1 is SQVTM and CDR2 is ANQGSEA in the germline V gene. The CDR3 is made up of 14 amino acids. V was pared by 1 base and J by 3 bases, with 2 bases of the junction left unmatched. In DNA form, the CDR3 reads TGCAGCGTTGAAGGGACAGGCGACACCGGGGAGCTGTTTTTT. Translation: CSVEGTGDTGELFF.

CDR3: CASSWTGYGYTF. For the CDR3, the DNA is TGTGCCAGCAGTTGGACAGGGTATGGCTACACCTTC. The rearrangement links TRBV6-5 to TRBJ1-2; TRBD1 matches 8 bases. Looked up from germline, CDR1 is MNHEY and CDR2 is SVGAGI. Trimming at V came to 4 bases and at J to 5 bases, leaving 0 bases not matched to a gene. The CDR3 extends over 12 amino acids.

V usage is TRBV25-1 and J usage is TRBJ1-1; TRBD1 might be the D (6 bases). Germline CDR1 reads MGHDK; CDR2 reads SYGVNS. The V gene lost 6 bases and the J gene lost 1 base, with 6 bases spanning the gap. The length of the CDR3 is 12 residues. The CDR3 spells CASRGQNTEAFF. CDR3 nucleotides: TGTGCCAGCAGGGGACAGAACACTGAAGCTTTCTTT.

The chain is built from TRBV4-3 and TRBJ2-1; 11 nucleotides match TRBD2. Germline lookup yields CDR1 LGHNA and CDR2 YSLEER. Unmatched junction bases numbered 15, after V lost 1 base and J lost 7 bases. The CDR3 contains 19 residues. The CDR3, as DNA: TGCGCCAGCAGCCAAGGAGTGGGGTTAGCGGGAGGGCTTGAAAATGAGCAGTTCTTC. Its translation is CASSQGVGLAGGLENEQFF.

The chain joins TRBV27 to TRBJ2-2; possible D gene TRBD2, 6 bases. CDR1 is MNHEY, CDR2 SMNVEV, per germline (reference sequence). The length of the CDR3 is 16 residues. V lost 3 bases and J 2 bases, leaving 13 bases between the germline ends. The CDR3 coding sequence is TGTGCCAGCAGTTTGGGGTTTAGCGGTAACACCGGGGAGCTGTTTTTT. Its protein is CASSLGFSGNTGELFF.

The rearrangement joins TRBV30 to TRBJ2-5, with 11 bases aligning to TRBD2. This CDR3 comprises 19 residues. The V gene's germline CDR1 is GTSNPN and CDR2 SVGIG (reference sequence). Germline trimming cut 0 bases from V and 5 bases from J; bases unmatched to any gene: 17. The CDR3, as DNA: TGTGCCTGGAGTGTACTAAGGCTAGCGGGAGGCGACCCGAGGGAGACCCAGTACTTC. Amino acid sequence: CAWSVLRLAGGDPRETQYF.

The CDR3 nucleotides are TGTGCCAGCGCCTTAGGGACAGCTTATGGCTACACCTTC. As protein: CASALGTAYGYTF. The rearrangement uses TRBV28 and TRBJ1-2; 7 nucleotides line up with TRBD1. The trim removed 8 bases at V and 5 bases at J, leaving 8 bases unmatched. Germline CDR1 reads MDHEN; CDR2 reads SYDVKM. CDR3 length: 13 amino acids.

This clone was seen a handful of times. The rearrangement links TRBV7-3 to TRBJ1-4; the D gene is possibly TRBD1 (5 bases). The V end lost 2 bases, the J end lost 3 bases, and 13 bases lay between the germline ends. CDR1 is SGHTA, CDR2 FQGTGA, per germline. The CDR3 totals 16 residues. The chain's CDR3 is CASSLEGGAPNEKLFF. The CDR3 DNA reads TGTGCCAGCAGCTTAGAGGGAGGGGCACCTAATGAAAAACTGTTTTTT.

The CDR3 region has the DNA TGTGCCAGTAGTATCAGCTACAATGAGCAGTTCTTC. Amino acids: CASSISYNEQFF. The chain couples TRBV19 to TRBJ2-1; D ambiguous. CDR1 and CDR2 from the germline V gene are LNHDA and SQIVND (reference sequence). V lost 3 bases and J lost 3, with 3 bases in between. This CDR3 is 12 amino acids long.

There are a few counts of this clone. The rearrangement links TRBV2 to TRBJ2-4, with 8 bases matching TRBD2. CDR1 is SNHLY and CDR2 is FYNNEI in the germline V gene. With 7 bases clipped from V and 1 base from J, the junction kept 6 bases outside the gene matches. This CDR3 is 15 amino acids long. CDR3 residues: CASIRAGAAKNIQYF. CDR3 bases: TGTGCCAGCATCCGAGCGGGAGCGGCCAAAAACATTCAGTACTTC.